These T cell receptor beta chains were read from a single sample in a study of OX40 agonist ivuxolimab in advanced cancers. Some clones are missing from TCRdb's copy, which holds only in-frame ones; the method was immunoSEQ multiplex PCR. The repertoire includes more than 40,000 clones, 88% of them detected once, and 56% sits in the top ten. The starting material was CD4+ or CD8+ T cells sorted from blood, obtained in a trial of the OX40 agonist ivuxolimab. These receptors were collected from an adult with an advanced solid tumor such as melanoma, head and neck, liver or kidney cancer. CDR3s include the opening cysteine and the closing phenylalanine or tryptophan. The D gene is left open where the match is weak. Expanded clones are given a class, and other clones once, few, many or no size at all.

CDR3 | DNA | J | size | V | D
CASSLGRGIDNEQFF | TGTGCCAGCAGCTTAGGCAGGGGGATCGACAATGAGCAGTTCTTC | TRBJ2-1 | NA | TRBV13 | TRBD1
CASSQSSKNQGTPEAFF | TGCGCCAGCAGTCAATCCAGTAAGAACCAGGGGACTCCTGAAGCTTTCTTT | TRBJ1-1 | once | TRBV23-1 | NA
CASTGGDYSYEQYF | TGTGCCAGCACGGGGGGGGACTACTCCTACGAGCAGTACTTC | TRBJ2-7 | NA | TRBV7-9 | TRBD2
CAGTDRGSTNEKLFF | TGTGCCGGTACGGACAGGGGGAGTACAAATGAAAAACTGTTTTTT | TRBJ1-4 | NA | TRBV2 | TRBD1
CASCRARSYNEQFF | TGTGCCAGCTGCCGAGCCCGTTCCTACAATGAGCAGTTCTTC | TRBJ2-1 | once | TRBV2 | NA
CASSQEPGQGSDTQYF | TGCGCCAGCAGCCAAGAGCCGGGACAGGGGTCAGATACGCAGTATTTT | TRBJ2-3 | once | TRBV4-3 | TRBD1
CASSPQRTPYEQYF | TGTGCCAGCAGCCCGCAGCGGACGCCCTACGAGCAGTACTTC | TRBJ2-7 | NA | TRBV9 | NA
CASSTEAGWTTRNF | TGTGCCAGCAGCACCGAGGCCGGTTGGACTACCCGTAACTTC | TRBJ2-5 | NA | TRBV7-2 | NA
CASSQDPSSGYEQYF | TGTGCCAGCAGCCAAGATCCGTCTAGCGGCTACGAGCAGTACTTC | TRBJ2-7 | NA | TRBV4-2 | TRBD2
CASSLAWGTSSYEQYF | TGTGCCAGCAGCTTAGCATGGGGGACGAGCTCCTACGAGCAGTACTTC | TRBJ2-7 | NA | TRBV7-2 | NA
CASSLFYAGGTGTSRGQYF | TGCGCCAGCAGCTTGTTTTACGCGGGTGGGACAGGGACTTCCCGGGGGCAGTACTTC | TRBJ2-7 | NA | TRBV5-1 | TRBD1
CASSPSSSPNEKLFF | TGTGCCAGCAGCCCATCGTCGTCTCCCAATGAAAAACTGTTTTTT | TRBJ1-4 | NA | TRBV21-1 | NA
CAISESTSGSNEQYF | TGTGCCATCAGTGAGTCGACTAGCGGGAGCAACGAGCAGTACTTC | TRBJ2-7 | NA | TRBV10-3 | TRBD2
CASSRTGVSTDTQYF | TGTGCCAGCAGCCGGACCGGGGTTAGTACAGATACGCAGTATTTT | TRBJ2-3 | NA | TRBV9 | NA
CASSHWLAGGEQFF | TGTGCCAGCAGCCATTGGCTAGCGGGAGGTGAGCAGTTCTTC | TRBJ2-1 | many | TRBV4-2 | TRBD2
CASSVDGGRDTQYF | TGTGCCAGCAGCGTAGACGGGGGCAGGGATACGCAGTATTTT | TRBJ2-3 | NA | TRBV9 | NA
CASSQVLSPYNEQFF | TGTGCCAGCAGCCAAGTGTTGAGTCCCTACAATGAGCAGTTCTTC | TRBJ2-1 | NA | TRBV4-2 | NA
CASSLGNYNEQFF | TGTGCCAGCAGCTTGGGGAATTACAATGAGCAGTTCTTC | TRBJ2-1 | NA | TRBV5-6 | NA
CASSVSGARDTQYF | TGTGCCAGCAGCGTTAGCGGGGCCAGGGATACGCAGTATTTT | TRBJ2-3 | NA | TRBV11-3 | TRBD2
CASSSGTYGYTF | TGCGCCAGCAGCTCGGGTACTTATGGCTACACCTTC | TRBJ1-2 | NA | TRBV10-2 | NA
CASSQVGLTGSYGYTF | TGTGCCAGCAGCCAAGTAGGACTTACAGGATCCTATGGCTACACCTTC | TRBJ1-2 | NA | TRBV14 | NA
CASSTGLAGPLSYEQYF | TGTGCCAGTAGTACCGGACTAGCGGGACCACTCTCCTACGAGCAGTACTTC | TRBJ2-7 | NA | TRBV19 | TRBD2
CASSFGSQQLTDTQYF | TGTGCCAGCAGCTTCGGGTCACAGCAACTAACAGATACGCAGTATTTT | TRBJ2-3 | NA | TRBV11-2 | NA
CASSPDPAGDNEQYF | TGTGCCAGCAGCCCTGACCCGGCGGGAGATAACGAGCAGTACTTC | TRBJ2-7 | NA | TRBV7-3 | TRBD2
CASSSGQEANYGYTF | TGTGCCAGCAGCTCTGGACAGGAGGCAAACTATGGCTACACCTTC | TRBJ1-2 | NA | TRBV5-4 | TRBD1
CASSQDGGAGQHYGYTF | TGTGCCAGCAGCCAAGATGGGGGGGCGGGACAGCACTATGGCTACACCTTC | TRBJ1-2 | NA | TRBV4-2 | TRBD1
CASSLGQGIYEQYF | TGTGCCAGCAGCTTGGGACAGGGGATCTACGAGCAGTACTTC | TRBJ2-7 | NA | TRBV7-2 | TRBD1
CASSPGQFLSSYNEQFF | TGCGCCAGCAGCCCAGGACAGTTTCTAAGCTCCTACAATGAGCAGTTCTTC | TRBJ2-1 | NA | TRBV5-1 | NA
CASSSRQGAGANYGYTF | TGTGCCAGCAGCTCCCGACAGGGGGCAGGGGCTAACTATGGCTACACCTTC | TRBJ1-2 | NA | TRBV5-8 | TRBD1
CASSLNGGQGDTEAFF | TGTGCCAGCTCACTCAACGGGGGACAGGGCGACACTGAAGCTTTCTTT | TRBJ1-1 | NA | TRBV18 | TRBD1
CASSPGTGEGYNEQFF | TGTGCCAGCAGCCCAGGGACAGGGGAAGGATACAATGAGCAGTTCTTC | TRBJ2-1 | NA | TRBV9 | TRBD1
CASSSRVTGGWYNEQFF | TGTGCCAGCAGCTCCAGGGTAACGGGGGGGTGGTACAATGAGCAGTTCTTC | TRBJ2-1 | NA | TRBV13 | TRBD2
CASCPYEQYF | TGTGCCAGCTGCCCCTACGAGCAGTACTTC | TRBJ2-7 | NA | TRBV9 | NA
CASSLGGWEQYF | TGTGCCAGCAGCTTAGGTGGGTGGGAGCAGTACTTC | TRBJ2-7 | NA | TRBV11-3 | NA
CAWSEAVGTQYF | TGTGCCTGGAGTGAGGCAGTCGGGACCCAGTACTTC | TRBJ2-5 | once | TRBV30 | NA
CASSQKTGGEETQYF | TGCGCCAGCAGCCAAAAGACAGGGGGGGAGGAGACCCAGTACTTC | TRBJ2-5 | NA | TRBV4-1 | TRBD1
CASSLSLPYQTYEQYF | TGTGCCAGCAGTTTATCTCTCCCATACCAGACCTACGAGCAGTACTTC | TRBJ2-7 | NA | TRBV27 | NA
CASSLSDWARETQYF | TGTGCCAGCAGCTTGAGCGACTGGGCCCGAGAGACCCAGTACTTC | TRBJ2-5 | NA | TRBV5-4 | NA
CASSPSPNEQYF | TGTGCCAGCAGCCCTAGCCCAAACGAGCAGTACTTC | TRBJ2-7 | NA | TRBV7-8 | NA
CASSVATGAEAFF | TGTGCCAGCAGCGTAGCTACTGGCGCTGAAGCTTTCTTT | TRBJ1-1 | NA | TRBV9 | NA
CASSQAVSSYEQYF | TGCGCCAGCAGCCAAGCAGTAAGCTCCTACGAGCAGTACTTC | TRBJ2-7 | NA | TRBV4-1 | NA